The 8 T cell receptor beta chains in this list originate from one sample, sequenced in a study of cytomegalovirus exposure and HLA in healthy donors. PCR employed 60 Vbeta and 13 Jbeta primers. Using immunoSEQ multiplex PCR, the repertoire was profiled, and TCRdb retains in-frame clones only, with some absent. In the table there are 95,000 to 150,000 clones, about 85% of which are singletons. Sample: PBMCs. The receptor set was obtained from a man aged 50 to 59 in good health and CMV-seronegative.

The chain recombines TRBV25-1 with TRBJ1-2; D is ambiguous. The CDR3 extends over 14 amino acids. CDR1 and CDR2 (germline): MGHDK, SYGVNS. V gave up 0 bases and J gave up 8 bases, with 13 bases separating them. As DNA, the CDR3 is TGTGCCAGCAGTGAATATAAGGAGTTCGAAGGCTACACCTTC. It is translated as CASSEYKEFEGYTF.

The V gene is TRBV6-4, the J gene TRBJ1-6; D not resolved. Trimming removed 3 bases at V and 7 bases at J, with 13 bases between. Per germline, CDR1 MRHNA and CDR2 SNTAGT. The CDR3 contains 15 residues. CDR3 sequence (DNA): TGTGCCAGCAGTGAGGCTGGAGGTGGAAATTCACCCCTCCACTTT. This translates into CASSEAGGGNSPLHF.

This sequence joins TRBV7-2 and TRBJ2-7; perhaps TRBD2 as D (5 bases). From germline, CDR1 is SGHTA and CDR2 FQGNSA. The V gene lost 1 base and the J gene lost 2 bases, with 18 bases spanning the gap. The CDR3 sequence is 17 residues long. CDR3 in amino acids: CASSLDIAYGIAYEQYF. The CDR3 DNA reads TGTGCCAGCAGCTTAGACATCGCATACGGGATCGCCTACGAGCAGTACTTC.

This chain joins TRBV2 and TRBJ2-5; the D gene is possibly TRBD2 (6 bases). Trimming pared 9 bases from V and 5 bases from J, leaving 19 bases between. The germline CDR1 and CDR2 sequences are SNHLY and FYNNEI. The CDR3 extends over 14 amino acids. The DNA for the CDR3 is TGTGCCAGTGATGCTGGGTCGGGGAGGGAGACCCAGTACTTC. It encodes CASDAGSGRETQYF.

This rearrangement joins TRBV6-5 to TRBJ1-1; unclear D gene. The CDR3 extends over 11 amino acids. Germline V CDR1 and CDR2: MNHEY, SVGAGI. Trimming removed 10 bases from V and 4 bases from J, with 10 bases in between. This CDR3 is CATGRGTEAFF. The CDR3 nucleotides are TGTGCCACGGGTAGAGGCACTGAAGCTTTCTTT.

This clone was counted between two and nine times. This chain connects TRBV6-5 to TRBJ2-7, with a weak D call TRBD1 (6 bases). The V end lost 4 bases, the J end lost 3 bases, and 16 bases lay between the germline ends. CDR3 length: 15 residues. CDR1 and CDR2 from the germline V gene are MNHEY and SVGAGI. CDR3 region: CASSWKKGQYYEQYF. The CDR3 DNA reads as TGTGCCAGCAGTTGGAAGAAGGGACAATACTACGAGCAGTACTTC.

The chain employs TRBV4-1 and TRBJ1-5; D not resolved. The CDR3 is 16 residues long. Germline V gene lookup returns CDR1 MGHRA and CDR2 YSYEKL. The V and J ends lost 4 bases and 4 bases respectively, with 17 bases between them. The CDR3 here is CASSPVPGNLNQPQHF. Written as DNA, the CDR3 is TGCGCCAGCAGCCCAGTCCCCGGGAACCTAAATCAGCCCCAGCATTTT.

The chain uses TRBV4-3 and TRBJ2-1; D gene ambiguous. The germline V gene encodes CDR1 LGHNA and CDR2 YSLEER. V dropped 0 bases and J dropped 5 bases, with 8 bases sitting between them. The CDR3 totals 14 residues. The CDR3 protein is CASSQDIGDNEQFF. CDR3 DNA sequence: TGCGCCAGCAGCCAAGATATCGGAGACAATGAGCAGTTCTTC.